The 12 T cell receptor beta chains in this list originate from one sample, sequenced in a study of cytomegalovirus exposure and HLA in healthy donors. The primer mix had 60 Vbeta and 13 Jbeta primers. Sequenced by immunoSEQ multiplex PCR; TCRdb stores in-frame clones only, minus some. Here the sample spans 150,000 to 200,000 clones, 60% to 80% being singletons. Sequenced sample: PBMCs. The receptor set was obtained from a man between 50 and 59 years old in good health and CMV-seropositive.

The CDR3 DNA reads TGCGCCAGCAGCCAAGATGGAGGGACTAGCGTCTACGAGCAGTACTTC. Translated: CASSQDGGTSVYEQYF. The chain employs TRBV4-3 and TRBJ2-7, with 10 bases matching TRBD2. V shed 0 bases and J 3 bases; nucleotides not matched to a gene: 5. Germline V gives CDR1 LGHNA, CDR2 YSLEER. The CDR3 totals 16 residues.

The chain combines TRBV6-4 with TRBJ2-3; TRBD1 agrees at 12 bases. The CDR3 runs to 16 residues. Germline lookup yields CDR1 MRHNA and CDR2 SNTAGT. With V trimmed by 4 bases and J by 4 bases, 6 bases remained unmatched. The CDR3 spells CASSVAGTGGADTQYF. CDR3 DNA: TGTGCCAGCAGTGTCGCCGGGACAGGGGGCGCAGATACGCAGTATTTT.

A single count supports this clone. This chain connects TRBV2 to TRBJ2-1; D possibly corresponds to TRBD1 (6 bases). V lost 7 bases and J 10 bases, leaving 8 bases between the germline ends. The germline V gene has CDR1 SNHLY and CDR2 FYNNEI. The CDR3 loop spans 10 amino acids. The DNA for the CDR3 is TGTGCCAGCAAGGGGGTCGAGCAGTTCTTC. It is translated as CASKGVEQFF.

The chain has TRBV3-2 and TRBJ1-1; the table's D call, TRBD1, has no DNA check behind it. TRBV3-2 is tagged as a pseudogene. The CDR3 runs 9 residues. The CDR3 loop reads CASSKRQGF. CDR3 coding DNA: TGTGCCAGCAGCAAAAGGCAGGGATTT.

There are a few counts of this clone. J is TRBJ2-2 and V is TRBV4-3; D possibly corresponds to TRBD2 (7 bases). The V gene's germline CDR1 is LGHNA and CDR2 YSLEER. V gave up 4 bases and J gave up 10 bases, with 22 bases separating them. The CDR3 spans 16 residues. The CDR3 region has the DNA TGCGCCAGCAGCCCATGGGCGGGGGCCCCGGGGGTGGAGCTGTTTTTT. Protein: CASSPWAGAPGVELFF.

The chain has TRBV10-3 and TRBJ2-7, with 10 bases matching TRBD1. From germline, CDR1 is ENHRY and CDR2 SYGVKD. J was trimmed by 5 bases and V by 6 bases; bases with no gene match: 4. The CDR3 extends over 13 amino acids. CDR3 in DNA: TGTGCCATCAGCTGGGACAGGGGCAACGAGCAGTACTTC. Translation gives CAISWDRGNEQYF.

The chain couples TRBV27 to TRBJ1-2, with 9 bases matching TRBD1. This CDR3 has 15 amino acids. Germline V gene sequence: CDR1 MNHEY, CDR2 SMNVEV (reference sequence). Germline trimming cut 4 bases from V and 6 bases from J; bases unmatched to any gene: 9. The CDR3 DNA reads TGTGCCAGCAGTTATCGGGGACAGGGTGGGAATGGCTACACCTTC. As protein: CASSYRGQGGNGYTF.

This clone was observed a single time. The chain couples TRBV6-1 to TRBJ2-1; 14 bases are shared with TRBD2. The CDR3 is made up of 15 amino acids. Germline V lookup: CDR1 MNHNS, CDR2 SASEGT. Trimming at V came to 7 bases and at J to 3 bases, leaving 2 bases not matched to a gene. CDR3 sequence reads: CASTGTSGGYNEQFF. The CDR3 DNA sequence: TGTGCCAGCACTGGGACTAGCGGGGGCTACAATGAGCAGTTCTTC.

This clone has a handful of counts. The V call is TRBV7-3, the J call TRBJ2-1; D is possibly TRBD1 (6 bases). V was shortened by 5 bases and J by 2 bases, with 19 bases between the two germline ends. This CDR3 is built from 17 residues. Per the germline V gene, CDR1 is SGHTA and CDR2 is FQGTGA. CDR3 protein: CASSASPGTPTYNEQFF. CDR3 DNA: TGTGCCAGCAGCGCGAGCCCCGGGACACCTACCTACAATGAGCAGTTCTTC.

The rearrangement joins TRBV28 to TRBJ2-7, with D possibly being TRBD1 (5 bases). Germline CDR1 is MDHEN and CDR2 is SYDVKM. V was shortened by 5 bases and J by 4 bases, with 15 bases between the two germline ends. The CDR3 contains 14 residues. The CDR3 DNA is TGTGCCAGCAGTAAGGGGATGCAGCGTTACGAGCAGTACTTC. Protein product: CASSKGMQRYEQYF.

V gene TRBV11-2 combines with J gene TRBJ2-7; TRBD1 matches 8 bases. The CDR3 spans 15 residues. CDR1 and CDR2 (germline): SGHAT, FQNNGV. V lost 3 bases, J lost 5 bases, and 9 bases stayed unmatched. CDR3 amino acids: CASSLSRTGFDEQYF. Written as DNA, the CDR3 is TGTGCCAGCAGCTTGAGCCGGACAGGGTTCGACGAGCAGTACTTC.

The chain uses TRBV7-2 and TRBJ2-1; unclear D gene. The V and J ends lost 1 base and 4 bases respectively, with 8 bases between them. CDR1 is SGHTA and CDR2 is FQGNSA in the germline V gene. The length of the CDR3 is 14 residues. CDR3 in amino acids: CASSLEVRYNEQFF. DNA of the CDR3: TGTGCCAGCAGCTTAGAGGTCAGGTACAATGAGCAGTTCTTC.